Sequencing of this T cell receptor beta chain was carried out in a study of blood T cell repertoires in COVID-19. Background on the study: The United States, Italy and Spain supplied acute and convalescent COVID-19 samples. The analysed material was cDNA or gDNA that came from T cells, B-cell-depleted T cells, or PBMCs.

This CDR3 contains 13 residues. Deletions cut 5 bases from V and 7 bases from J, with 12 bases between. Germline CDR1 and CDR2: MDHEN and SYDVKM. In the authors' workflow: Estimation of nucleated cell counts relied on the amplification of reference gene primers. Repertoires were generated with immunoSEQ multiplex PCR, while TCRdb's copy carries only in-frame clones and drops some. For V, J and clone size, that table is used; D and trimming come from the DNA. The sample lists 110,000 or so clones, about 84% seen once, with 1.5% to 1.7% in the top ten. The chain links TRBV28 to TRBJ1-5; no clear D. Material: peripheral blood. This sequence was found in a man aged 45 to 65 with acute or convalescent COVID-19. Here the CDR3 reads CASSTDTRQPQHF. For the CDR3, the DNA is TGTGCCAGCAGTACCGACACAAGGCAGCCCCAGCATTTT.